This TCR beta chain was sequenced during a study of control samples from healthy donors and cancer patients. Germline CDR1 and CDR2: SGHVS and FQNEAQ. The trim removed 0 bases at V and 3 bases at J, leaving 6 bases unmatched. The CDR3 consists of 17 residues. Some clones are missing from TCRdb's copy, which holds only in-frame ones; the method was immunoSEQ multiplex PCR. The sample yields over 75,000 clones, around four fifths seen once. The sample was blood. The TCR was taken from a young man in good health. The rearrangement links TRBV7-8 to TRBJ1-5; 9 bases match TRBD1. CDR3 amino acids: CASSLAGTGRFNQPQHF. DNA of the CDR3: TGTGCCAGCAGCTTAGCGGGGACAGGGCGATTCAATCAGCCCCAGCATTTT.